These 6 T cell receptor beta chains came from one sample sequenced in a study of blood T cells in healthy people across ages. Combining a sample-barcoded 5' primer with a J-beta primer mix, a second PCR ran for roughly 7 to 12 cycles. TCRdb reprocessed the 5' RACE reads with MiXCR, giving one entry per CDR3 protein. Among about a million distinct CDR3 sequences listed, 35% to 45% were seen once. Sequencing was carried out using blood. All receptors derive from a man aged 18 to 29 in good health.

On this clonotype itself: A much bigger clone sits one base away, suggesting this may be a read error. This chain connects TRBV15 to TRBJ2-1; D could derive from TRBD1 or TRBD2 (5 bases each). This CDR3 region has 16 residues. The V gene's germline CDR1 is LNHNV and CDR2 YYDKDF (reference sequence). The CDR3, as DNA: TGTGCCACCAGCAGAGATCGAGGGGTTGCCTACAATGAGCGGTTCTTC. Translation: CATSRDRGVAYNERFF.

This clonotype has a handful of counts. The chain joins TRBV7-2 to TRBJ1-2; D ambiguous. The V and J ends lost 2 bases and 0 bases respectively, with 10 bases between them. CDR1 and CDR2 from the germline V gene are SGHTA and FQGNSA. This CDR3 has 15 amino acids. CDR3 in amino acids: CASSLRGVPNYGYTF. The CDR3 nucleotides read TGTGCCAGCAGCTTACGCGGGGTTCCTAACTATGGCTACACCTTC.

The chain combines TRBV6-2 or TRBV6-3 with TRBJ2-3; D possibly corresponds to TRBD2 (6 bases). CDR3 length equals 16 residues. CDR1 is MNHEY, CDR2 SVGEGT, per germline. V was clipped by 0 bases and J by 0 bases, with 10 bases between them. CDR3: CASSYSRGMSTDTQYF. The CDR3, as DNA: TGTGCCAGCAGTTACTCCCGGGGGATGAGCACAGATACGCAGTATTTT.

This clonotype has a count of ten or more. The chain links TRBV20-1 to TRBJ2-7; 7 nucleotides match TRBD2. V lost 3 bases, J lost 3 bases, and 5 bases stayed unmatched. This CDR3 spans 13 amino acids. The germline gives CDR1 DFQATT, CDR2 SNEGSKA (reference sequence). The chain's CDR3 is CSARKASGYEQYF. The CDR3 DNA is TGCAGTGCTAGGAAGGCTAGCGGCTACGAGCAGTACTTC.

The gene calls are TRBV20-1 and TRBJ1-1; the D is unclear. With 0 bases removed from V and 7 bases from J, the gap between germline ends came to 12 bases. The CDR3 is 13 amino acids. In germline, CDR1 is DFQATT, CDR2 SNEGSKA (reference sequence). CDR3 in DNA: TGCAGTGCTAGAGAATCTGGTTCGGGTGAAGCTTTCTTT. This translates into CSARESGSGEAFF.

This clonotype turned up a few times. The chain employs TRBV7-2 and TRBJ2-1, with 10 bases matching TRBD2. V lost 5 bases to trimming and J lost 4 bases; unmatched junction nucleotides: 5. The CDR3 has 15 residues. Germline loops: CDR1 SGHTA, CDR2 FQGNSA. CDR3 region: CASSSSGGNYNEQFF. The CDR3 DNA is TGTGCCAGCAGCAGTAGCGGGGGGAATTACAATGAGCAGTTCTTC.